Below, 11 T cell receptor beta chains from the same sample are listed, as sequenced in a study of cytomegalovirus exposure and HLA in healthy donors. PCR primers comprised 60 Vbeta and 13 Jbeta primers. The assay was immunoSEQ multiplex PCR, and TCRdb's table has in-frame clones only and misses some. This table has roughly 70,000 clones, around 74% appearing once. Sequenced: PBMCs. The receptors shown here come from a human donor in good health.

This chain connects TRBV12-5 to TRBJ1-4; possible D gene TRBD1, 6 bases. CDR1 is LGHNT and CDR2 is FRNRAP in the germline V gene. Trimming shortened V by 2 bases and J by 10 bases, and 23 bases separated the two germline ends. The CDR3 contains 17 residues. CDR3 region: CASGLIQDGTLTGKLFF. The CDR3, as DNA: TGTGCTAGTGGTTTGATCCAAGATGGGACACTGACGGGAAAACTGTTTTTT.

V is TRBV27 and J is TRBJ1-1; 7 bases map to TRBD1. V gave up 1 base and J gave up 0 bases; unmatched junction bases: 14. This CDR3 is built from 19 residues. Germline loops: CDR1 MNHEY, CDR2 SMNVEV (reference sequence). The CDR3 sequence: CASSLFIPGGGQMNTEAFF. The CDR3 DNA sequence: TGTGCCAGCAGTTTATTTATCCCCGGGGGGGGACAGATGAACACTGAAGCTTTCTTT.

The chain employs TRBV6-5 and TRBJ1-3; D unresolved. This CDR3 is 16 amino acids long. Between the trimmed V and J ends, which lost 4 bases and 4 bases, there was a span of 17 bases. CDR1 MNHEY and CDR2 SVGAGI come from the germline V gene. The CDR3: CASSSTAQLIGNTIYF. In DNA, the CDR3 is TGTGCCAGCAGTTCCACGGCACAGTTAATCGGAAACACCATATATTTT.

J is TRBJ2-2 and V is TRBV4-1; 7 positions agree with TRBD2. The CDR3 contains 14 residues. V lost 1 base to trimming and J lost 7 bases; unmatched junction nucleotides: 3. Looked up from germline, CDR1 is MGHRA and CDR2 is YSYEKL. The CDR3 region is CASSQVGLDGELFF. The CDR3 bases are TGCGCCAGCAGCCAAGTAGGACTAGACGGGGAGCTGTTTTTT.

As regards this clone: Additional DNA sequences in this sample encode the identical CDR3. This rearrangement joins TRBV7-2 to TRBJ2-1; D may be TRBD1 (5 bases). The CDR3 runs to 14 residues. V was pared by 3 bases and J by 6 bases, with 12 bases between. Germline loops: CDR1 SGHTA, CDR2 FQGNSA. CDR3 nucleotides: TGTGCCAGCAGCTTCAGCAGGGCTGCCAATGAGCAGTTCTTC. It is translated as CASSFSRAANEQFF.

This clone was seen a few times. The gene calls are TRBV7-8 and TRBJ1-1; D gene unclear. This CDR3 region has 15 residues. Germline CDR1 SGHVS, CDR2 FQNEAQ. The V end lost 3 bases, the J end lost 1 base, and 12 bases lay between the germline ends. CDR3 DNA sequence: TGTGCCAGCAGCTTTTCGGAACAGCCGAACACTGAAGCTTTCTTT. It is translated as CASSFSEQPNTEAFF.

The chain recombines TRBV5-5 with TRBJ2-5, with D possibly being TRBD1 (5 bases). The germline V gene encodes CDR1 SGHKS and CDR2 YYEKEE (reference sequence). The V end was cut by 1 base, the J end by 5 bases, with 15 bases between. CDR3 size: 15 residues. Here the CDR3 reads CASSLWGSRQETQYF. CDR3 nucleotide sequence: TGTGCCAGCAGCTTGTGGGGTAGTAGACAGGAGACCCAGTACTTC.

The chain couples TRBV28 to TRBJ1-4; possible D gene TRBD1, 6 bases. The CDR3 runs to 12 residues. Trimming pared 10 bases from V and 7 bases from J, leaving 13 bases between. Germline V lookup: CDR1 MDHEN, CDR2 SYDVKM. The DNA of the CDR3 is TGTGCCACTTCCGGGACACGTGAAAAACTGTTTTTT. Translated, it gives CATSGTREKLFF. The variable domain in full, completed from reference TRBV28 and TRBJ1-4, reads DVKVTQSSRYLVKRTGEKVFLECVQDMDHENMFWYRQDPGLGLRLIYFSYDVKMKEKGDIPEGYSVSREKKERFSLILESASTNQTSMYLCATSGTREKLFFGSGTQLSVL.

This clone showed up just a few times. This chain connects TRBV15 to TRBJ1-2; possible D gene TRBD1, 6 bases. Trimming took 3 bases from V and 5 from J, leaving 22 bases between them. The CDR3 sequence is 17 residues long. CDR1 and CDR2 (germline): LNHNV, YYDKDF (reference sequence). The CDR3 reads CATSSPDRTLGVYGYTF. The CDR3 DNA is TGTGCCACCAGCAGCCCGGACAGAACCTTGGGGGTATATGGCTACACCTTC.

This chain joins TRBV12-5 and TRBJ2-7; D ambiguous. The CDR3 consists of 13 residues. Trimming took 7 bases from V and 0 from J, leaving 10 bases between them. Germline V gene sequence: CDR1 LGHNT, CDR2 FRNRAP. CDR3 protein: CASASFVSYEQYF. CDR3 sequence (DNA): TGTGCTAGTGCCTCTTTTGTCTCCTACGAGCAGTACTTC.

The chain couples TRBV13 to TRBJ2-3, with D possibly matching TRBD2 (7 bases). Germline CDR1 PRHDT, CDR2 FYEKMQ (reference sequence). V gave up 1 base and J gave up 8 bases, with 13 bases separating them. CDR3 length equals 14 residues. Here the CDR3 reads CASSLEGGAVTQYF. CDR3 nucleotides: TGTGCCAGCAGCTTAGAGGGGGGGGCGGTTACGCAGTATTTT.